This T cell receptor (beta chain) was retrieved from a study of T cell repertoires in cytomegalovirus infection. Study results and limitations: Dominating the ex vivo response were TCR beta clonotypes that were CMV-specific and HLA-C-restricted.

TCRdb ran MiXCR on the reads and lists one entry per CDR3 protein. The sample gives fewer than 900,000 distinct CDR3 sequences, under 35% of which show up once; 13% is in the top ten. The CDR3 contains 17 residues. V was clipped by 10 bases and J by 0 bases; unmatched bases: 12. The V gene's germline CDR1 is MNHEY and CDR2 SVGEGT. Comments on this clonotype: Its antigen is not known.

Sequencing was performed on cultured CD8+ T cells from PBMCs, taken from culture after CMV antigen stimulation. V and J are TRBV6-2 or TRBV6-3 and TRBJ2-3; 11 bases line up with TRBD2. This receptor was obtained from a human donor in good health (CMV status not recorded). Some clones in this sample may be carry-over from other donors' samples. The CDR3, as DNA: TGTGCCATCACACTAGCGGGGGAGTCAACTAGCACAGATACGCAGTATTTT. Encoded protein: CAITLAGESTSTDTQYF.